This T cell receptor beta chain stems from a study of blood T cell repertoires in COVID-19. This table comes from immunoSEQ multiplex PCR, and its TCRdb copy is limited to in-frame clones, with some not included. The table shows more than 200,000 clones, with 80% to 95% occurring only once. Individuals aged about 18 to 89 years were recruited from roughly 22 US areas. This CDR3 is built from 18 residues. CDR1 MGHRA and CDR2 YSYEKL come from the germline V gene. Trimming stripped 1 base from V and 4 bases from J, with 17 bases between. This TCR was recovered from a woman aged 18 to 35 who had recovered from COVID-19. Material for sequencing was PBMCs or T cells enriched from blood (not recorded which). The chain is built from TRBV4-1 and TRBJ2-6; possible D gene TRBD2, 5 bases. The CDR3 DNA follows: TGCGCCAGCAGCCAAGCGGAGGAGGAATCGGCCGGGGCCAACGTCCTGACTTTC. This gives the protein CASSQAEEESAGANVLTF.